One and the same sample provided the 21 T cell receptor beta chains below, sequenced in a study of human T cells and chemical hapten exposure. Time point reported: patch test 3, about 24 weeks after DPC sensitization. Treatment defined: therapeutic diphenylcyclopropenone sensitization with weekly scalp DPC. TCRdb passed the RACE reads through MiXCR, listing each CDR3 protein once. The sample carries more than 85,000 distinct CDR3 sequences, roughly a third recorded once. Sample: whole blood, taken in connection with sensitization to the hapten diphenylcyclopropenone (DPC). These receptors were obtained from a man in his forties or fifties with alopecia areata. Some clones in this sample may be carry-over from other donors' samples.

The chain recombines TRBV19 with TRBJ2-1; the match to TRBD1 covers 7 bases. This CDR3 region has 16 residues. Germline loops: CDR1 LNHDA, CDR2 SQIVND (reference sequence). The trim removed 7 bases at V and 5 bases at J, leaving 14 bases unmatched. This CDR3 is CASTLNPRQGHNEQFF. CDR3 nucleotide sequence: TGTGCCAGTACCCTCAACCCACGACAGGGTCACAATGAGCAGTTCTTC.

The rearrangement links TRBV7-8 to TRBJ2-4; no reliable D call. Trimming pared 4 bases from V and 0 bases from J, leaving 10 bases between. Germline V lookup: CDR1 SGHVS, CDR2 FQNEAQ. The CDR3 is made up of 15 amino acids. CDR3 sequence (DNA): TGTGCCAGCAGCTATGAAAGACTAGCCAAAAACATTCAGTACTTC. Translation: CASSYERLAKNIQYF.

Only a few counts were recorded for this clonotype. This rearrangement joins TRBV29-1 to TRBJ2-7; 9 nucleotides agree with TRBD2. The CDR3 consists of 12 residues. Germline CDR1 and CDR2: SQVTM and ANQGSEA. J was trimmed by 4 bases and V by 3 bases; bases with no gene match: 1. The DNA of the CDR3 is TGCAGCGTTGAGAGCGGGGGGTACGAGCAGTACTTC. This translates into CSVESGGYEQYF.

A note on this clonotype: One end of the junction fails to match germline, which may point to a read error. The chain joins TRBV4-3 to TRBJ2-1; 8 bases match TRBD2. Germline V gene lookup returns CDR1 LGHNA and CDR2 YSLEER. This CDR3 has 16 residues. CDR3 region: CASSQDSGRAYNEQFF. CDR3 nucleotides: TGTGCCAGCAGCCAAGATTCCGGGAGGGCCTACAATGAGCAGTTCTTC.

This clonotype has a handful of counts. V gene TRBV24-1 combines with J gene TRBJ2-3; perhaps TRBD2 as D (5 bases). Per germline, CDR1 KGHDR and CDR2 SFDVKD. Trimming removed 3 bases from V and 5 bases from J, with 17 bases in between. This CDR3 has 16 amino acids. The CDR3 loop reads CATSDPQADRLDTQYF. The CDR3 DNA sequence: TGTGCCACCAGTGATCCTCAAGCGGACCGGCTAGATACGCAGTATTTT.

The chain couples TRBV30 to TRBJ2-6; perhaps TRBD1 as D (6 bases). CDR1 is GTSNPN, CDR2 SVGIG, per germline (reference sequence). With 5 bases removed from V and 1 base from J, the gap between germline ends came to 15 bases. The CDR3 totals 16 residues. CDR3 nucleotide sequence: TGTGCCTGGCGAGGGGGTAGAGGTTCTGGGGCCAACGTCCTGACTTTC. This translates into CAWRGGRGSGANVLTF.

The gene calls are TRBV6-5 and TRBJ2-3; D may correspond to TRBD1 or TRBD2 (5 bases each). This CDR3 is built from 13 residues. Germline CDR1 is MNHEY and CDR2 is SVGAGI. V lost 7 bases, J lost 5 bases, and 13 bases lay in between. DNA of the CDR3: TGTGCCAGCACTGGGGGAGTCGTAGATACGCAGTATTTT. Residues: CASTGGVVDTQYF.

V gene TRBV20-1 combines with J gene TRBJ2-1, with 8 nucleotides matching TRBD2. Trimming took 6 bases from V and 7 from J; bases not matched to a gene: 11. The CDR3 loop spans 14 amino acids. Germline values: CDR1 DFQATT, CDR2 SNEGSKA (reference sequence). In nucleotides, the CDR3 is TGCAGTGCGATAGCGGGATTCGGAGGGAATGAGCAGTTCTTC. Protein sequence: CSAIAGFGGNEQFF.

The chain employs TRBV5-6 and TRBJ1-1; TRBD1 matches at 11 bases. The CDR3 has 15 residues. Unmatched junction bases numbered 8, after V lost 4 bases and J lost 6 bases. Germline CDR1 is SGHDT and CDR2 is YYEEEE. The CDR3 loop is CASSLTDRGQAEAFF. The CDR3 DNA sequence: TGTGCCAGCAGCCTTACGGACAGGGGGCAAGCTGAAGCTTTCTTT.

The chain is built from TRBV9 and TRBJ1-2; D uncertain. Trimming removed 7 bases from V and 5 bases from J, with 9 bases in between. CDR1 is SGDLS and CDR2 is YYNGEE in the germline V gene. This CDR3 comprises 11 residues. The CDR3 sequence: CASSGRYGYTF. In DNA, the CDR3 is TGTGCCAGCTCAGGAAGGTATGGCTACACCTTC.

This clonotype occurred a few times. V is TRBV30 and J is TRBJ2-3; 8 positions agree with TRBD2. The germline V gene has CDR1 GTSNPN and CDR2 SVGIG (reference sequence). V lost 1 base, J lost 8 bases, and 14 bases stayed unmatched. The CDR3 runs to 16 residues. This chain's CDR3 is CAWSEWAGGTSGTQYF. The DNA for the CDR3 is TGTGCCTGGAGTGAGTGGGCGGGAGGAACCTCCGGTACGCAGTATTTT.

Only one count was recorded for this clonotype. The rearrangement uses TRBV6-5 and TRBJ2-1; no firm D call. The CDR3 covers 13 residues. Germline assignment: CDR1 MNHEY and CDR2 SVGAGI. V gave up 8 bases and J gave up 6 bases, with 14 bases separating them. As DNA, the CDR3 is TGTGCCAGCGCGCCCGATACGGGCAATGAGCAGTTCTTC. This gives the protein CASAPDTGNEQFF.

In its sample, this clonotype was seen a few times. J is TRBJ2-3 and V is TRBV20-1; TRBD2 matches at 9 bases. CDR1 and CDR2 from the germline V gene are DFQATT and SNEGSKA (reference sequence). Germline trimming cut 3 bases from V and 1 base from J; bases unmatched to any gene: 5. The CDR3 sequence is 15 residues long. The chain's CDR3 is CSASEREAGTDTQYF. The CDR3 DNA reads TGCAGTGCTAGTGAGCGGGAGGCGGGCACAGATACGCAGTATTTT.

This clonotype appeared a single time. The chain uses TRBV3-1 and TRBJ2-2; D is undetermined. The ends were cut back, 3 bases at V and 7 bases at J, with 6 bases in the middle. Germline CDR1 LGHDT, CDR2 YNNKEL (reference sequence). CDR3 length: 12 amino acids. CDR3: CASSHFSGELFF. CDR3 bases: TGTGCCAGCAGCCATTTCAGCGGGGAGCTGTTTTTT. Combining the CDR3 with reference TRBV3-1 and TRBJ2-2 gives the whole variable domain DTAVSQTPKYLVTQMGNDKSIKCEQNLGHDTMYWYKQDSKKFLKIMFSYNNKELIINETVPNRFSPKSPDKAHLNLHINSLELGDSAVYFCASSHFSGELFFGEGSRLTVL.

With regard to this clonotype: A junction boundary mismatches the germline segment, possibly from a read error. The rearrangement uses TRBV6-1 and TRBJ2-1; D unresolved. Germline-derived CDR1 and CDR2 are MNHNS and SASEGT. This CDR3 contains 14 residues. As DNA, the CDR3 is TGTGCCAGCACCCCTCGCCGGTCCTACAATGGGCAGTTCTTC. Translation: CASTPRRSYNGQFF.

The J gene is TRBJ2-4, the V gene TRBV6-5, with unresolved D. The germline CDR1 and CDR2 sequences are MNHEY and SVGAGI. V lost 4 bases and J lost 0, with 7 bases in between. The length of the CDR3 is 14 residues. CDR3 DNA: TGTGCCAGCAGTTCCCAGTTAGCCAAAAACATTCAGTACTTC. Translated: CASSSQLAKNIQYF.

The rearrangement links TRBV24-1 to TRBJ2-3; 7 bases are shared with TRBD1. Germline V gene data show CDR1 as KGHDR and CDR2 as SFDVKD. The length of the CDR3 is 17 residues. V shed 4 bases and J 0 bases; nucleotides not matched to a gene: 9. The CDR3 here is CATSEDRVYSSTDTQYF. The CDR3 nucleotides read TGTGCCACCAGTGAAGACAGGGTATACTCTAGCACAGATACGCAGTATTTT.

The chain carries TRBV29-1 and TRBJ2-4, with TRBD2 identical over 11 bases. This CDR3 has 15 residues. Germline values: CDR1 SQVTM, CDR2 ANQGSEA. With V trimmed by 4 bases and J by 8 bases, 10 bases remained unmatched. The CDR3 bases are TGCAGCGTTGTTTTAGCGGGAGGGCCACTTGACATTCAGTACTTC. Translated: CSVVLAGGPLDIQYF.

This chain links TRBV7-9 with TRBJ2-5; 7 bases line up with TRBD2. This CDR3 is built from 15 residues. The germline CDR1 and CDR2 sequences are SEHNR and FQNEAQ (reference sequence). V shed 4 bases and J 4 bases; nucleotides not matched to a gene: 9. The CDR3 loop reads CASSSSRPGGETQYF. CDR3 bases: TGTGCCAGCAGCTCATCACGCCCGGGGGGAGAGACCCAGTACTTC. Full variable domain (missing parts from reference TRBV7-9 and TRBJ2-5): DTGVSQNPRHKITKRGQNVTFRCDPISEHNRLYWYRQTLGQGPEFLTYFQNEAQLEKSRLLSDRFSAERPKGSFSTLEIQRTEQGDSAMYLCASSSSRPGGETQYFGPGTRLLVL.

This clonotype was found a few times. This sequence joins TRBV10-3 and TRBJ2-6; 12 bases are shared with TRBD1. The CDR3 contains 17 residues. The J segment lost 4 bases and the V segment lost 6 bases, leaving 7 bases of the junction unmatched. Germline V gives CDR1 ENHRY, CDR2 SYGVKD. The CDR3 coding sequence is TGTGCCATCAGCAGAAGGGACAGGGGGCCAGGGGCCAACGTCCTGACTTTC. This sequence encodes CAISRRDRGPGANVLTF.

The chain is built from TRBV7-2 and TRBJ2-1, with D possibly being TRBD2 (7 bases). V lost 5 bases, J lost 12 bases, and 23 bases lay in between. Per the germline V gene, CDR1 is SGHTA and CDR2 is FQGNSA. This CDR3 has 15 residues. The CDR3 DNA sequence: TGTGCCAGCAGCAGGGGGGGAGGGAGCGGCAGGGGGCAGTTCTTC. This codes for CASSRGGGSGRGQFF.